The clone carrying this T cell receptor (beta chain) was seen only a few times. V lost 3 bases, J lost 1 base, and 9 bases lay in between. The germline gives CDR1 MNHEY, CDR2 SMNVEV (reference sequence). The CDR3 loop spans 14 amino acids. The record originates from a study of cytomegalovirus exposure and HLA in healthy donors. Primers for the PCR totalled 60 Vbeta and 13 Jbeta. Only in-frame clones appear in the TCRdb table, and some are missing; sequencing was by immunoSEQ multiplex PCR. The profile shows more than 90,000 clones, approximately 71% of them singletons. The sequenced sample consisted of PBMCs. V and J are TRBV27 and TRBJ1-1; D is perhaps TRBD1 (5 bases). The receptor was isolated from a man aged 45-65 years in good health and CMV-seronegative. The CDR3 is CASSFPGENTEAFF. CDR3 sequence (DNA): TGTGCCAGCAGTTTCCCGGGGGAGAACACTGAAGCTTTCTTT.